Presented here are 20 T cell receptor beta chains from one specimen sequenced in a study of T cell repertoires in cytomegalovirus infection. No antigens are known for them. TCRdb reprocessed the reads with MiXCR, giving one entry per CDR3 protein. The table has 55,000 to 70,000 distinct CDR3 sequences, under 25% seen once. The sequenced sample consisted of PBMCs, sequenced either directly or after in vitro stimulation (not recorded which). Receptors originate from a human donor in good health (CMV status not recorded). Some clones in this sample may be carry-over from other donors' samples.

The CDR3 region has the DNA TGTGCCAGCAGCGGAGTAGCGGGAGCCCCCTACAATGAGCAGTTCTTC. Protein sequence: CASSGVAGAPYNEQFF. The chain combines TRBV5-6 with TRBJ2-1; 9 nucleotides match TRBD2. With V trimmed by 4 bases and J by 2 bases, 7 bases remained unmatched. The CDR3 has 16 amino acids. Germline values: CDR1 SGHDT, CDR2 YYEEEE.

This clonotype was observed many times. V usage is TRBV27 and J usage is TRBJ2-1; no definite D call. The CDR3 has 11 amino acids. Germline V CDR1 and CDR2: MNHEY, SMNVEV (reference sequence). The germline V and J ends were trimmed by 1 base and 6 bases, with 1 base remaining between them. CDR3 in amino acids: CASSLFNEQFF. The CDR3 region has the DNA TGTGCCAGCAGTTTATTCAATGAGCAGTTCTTC.

The chain combines TRBV19 with TRBJ1-5, with TRBD1 matching over 8 bases. Germline V gives CDR1 LNHDA, CDR2 SQIVND (reference sequence). CDR3 length: 16 residues. With V trimmed by 5 bases and J by 4 bases, 10 bases remained unmatched. The CDR3 region is CASSSQTGVANQPQHF. CDR3 bases: TGTGCCAGTAGTTCCCAGACAGGGGTTGCAAATCAGCCCCAGCATTTT. Based on the CDR3 plus reference TRBV19 and TRBJ1-5, the full variable domain is DGGITQSPKYLFRKEGQNVTLSCEQNLNHDAMYWYRQDPGQGLRLIYYSQIVNDFQKGDIAEGYSVSREKKESFPLTVTSAQKNPTAFYLCASSSQTGVANQPQHFGDGTRLSIL.

The chain's CDR3 is CASSWTGEGETQYF. In nucleotides, the CDR3 is TGTGCCAGCAGCTGGACAGGGGAGGGAGAGACCCAGTACTTC. The chain has TRBV12-3 or TRBV12-4 and TRBJ2-5; 9 positions agree with TRBD1. V lost 6 bases to trimming and J lost 4 bases; unmatched junction nucleotides: 6. The CDR3 loop spans 14 amino acids.

This clonotype was observed a few times. The rearrangement links TRBV15 to TRBJ2-1; tentatively, D is TRBD1 (5 bases). The V and J ends lost 9 bases and 13 bases respectively, with 10 bases between them. Germline CDR1 LNHNV, CDR2 YYDKDF (reference sequence). The CDR3 is 9 residues long. The DNA for the CDR3 is TGTGCCACTTCAGGGCTTCAGTTCTTC. The encoded protein is CATSGLQFF.

The V call is TRBV7-8, the J call TRBJ1-5; 7 bases agree with TRBD1. The ends lost 5 bases at V and 7 bases at J; junction bases unmatched: 8. The CDR3 is 14 amino acids. The germline V gene has CDR1 SGHVS and CDR2 FQNEAQ. CDR3 nucleotides: TGTGCCAGCAGCCAAATGGGACAGCAACAGCCCCAGCATTTT. Encoded protein: CASSQMGQQQPQHF. The variable domain in full, completed from reference TRBV7-8 and TRBJ1-5, reads GAGVSQSPRYKVAKRGQDVALRCDPISGHVSLFWYQQALGQGPEFLTYFQNEAQLDKSGLPSDRFFAERPEGSVSTLKIQRTQQEDSAVYLCASSQMGQQQPQHFGDGTRLSIL.

This clonotype was seen many times. The chain combines TRBV7-2 with TRBJ1-5; D unresolved. From germline, CDR1 is SGHTA and CDR2 FQGNSA. This CDR3 is 15 amino acids long. Trimming shortened V by 5 bases and J by 0 bases, and 11 bases separated the two germline ends. The DNA for the CDR3 is TGTGCCAGCAGCATTGACGCCGATAGCAATCAGCCCCAGCATTTT. Translating gives CASSIDADSNQPQHF.

The chain has TRBV7-8 and TRBJ2-3, with D possibly TRBD2 on 6 matching bases. V lost 1 base and J 1 base, leaving 18 bases between the germline ends. The CDR3 runs to 18 residues. The germline V gene has CDR1 SGHVS and CDR2 FQNEAQ. The CDR3 nucleotides read TGTGCCAGCAGCTTAGTAATCGCTGGAGGGAGTCGCACAGATACGCAGTATTTT. Residues: CASSLVIAGGSRTDTQYF.

This clonotype was seen more than once but under ten times. The rearrangement uses TRBV11-2 and TRBJ2-1; 7 nucleotides line up with TRBD2. Germline CDR1 SGHAT, CDR2 FQNNGV. V lost 1 base, J lost 8 bases, and 8 bases stayed unmatched. CDR3 length equals 15 residues. In DNA, the CDR3 is TGTGCCAGCAGCTTAGCCTCCGGGAGGTACGATGAGCAGTTCTTC. This gives the protein CASSLASGRYDEQFF.

This clonotype occurred once. CDR3 sequence: CASSRPNQPQHF. CDR3 nucleotide sequence: TGTGCCAGCAGTAGACCCAATCAGCCCCAGCATTTT. The V gene is TRBV12-3 or TRBV12-4, the J gene TRBJ1-5; no definite D call. CDR3 size: 12 residues. Between the trimmed V and J ends, which lost 5 bases and 3 bases, there was a span of 5 bases.

This clonotype was seen many times. The V and J genes are TRBV6-1 and TRBJ2-1; D is unresolved. Germline V lookup: CDR1 MNHNS, CDR2 SASEGT. V lost 5 bases, J lost 7 bases, and 9 bases lay in between. The CDR3 covers 12 residues. The CDR3 sequence is CASSLLPNEQFF. The CDR3, as DNA: TGTGCCAGCAGTCTCCTCCCTAATGAGCAGTTCTTC.

This clonotype has just a few counts. J is TRBJ2-5 and V is TRBV18, with D hard to call. The CDR3 is 14 amino acids. V was clipped by 1 base and J by 5 bases, with 11 bases between them. Germline V gene lookup returns CDR1 KGHSH and CDR2 LQKENI. The CDR3 DNA sequence: TGTGCCAGCTCACCACTGAGGTCCCCCGAGACCCAGTACTTC. It codes for CASSPLRSPETQYF.

In the case of this clonotype: This may stem from a read error, because a much larger clone lies one nucleotide away. In this CDR3 the conserved last residue, phenylalanine or tryptophan, is missing, so a read error is likely. This chain connects TRBV7-2 to TRBJ1-3, with D unresolved. The germline CDR1 and CDR2 sequences are SGHTA and FQGNSA. This CDR3 is built from 13 residues. V was pared by 3 bases and J by 2 bases, with 5 bases between. The CDR3 spells CASSFSTGNTIYS. CDR3 in DNA: TGTGCCAGCAGCTTTAGTACTGGAAACACCATATATTCT.

The genes are TRBV20-1 and TRBJ2-5; the D gene is possibly TRBD2 (6 bases). Germline V CDR1 and CDR2: DFQATT, SNEGSKA (reference sequence). This CDR3 is 16 amino acids long. The V gene lost 3 bases and the J gene lost 2 bases, with 19 bases spanning the gap. This CDR3 is CSARRAGNWGQETQYF. The CDR3, as DNA: TGCAGTGCTAGGAGGGCGGGGAATTGGGGACAAGAGACCCAGTACTTC.

This clonotype was counted ten times or more. The chain couples TRBV7-2 to TRBJ2-7; the match to TRBD1 covers 9 bases. The CDR3 runs 18 residues. Germline V lookup: CDR1 SGHTA, CDR2 FQGNSA. V lost 5 bases, J lost 0 bases, and 14 bases stayed unmatched. The CDR3 loop is CASSPGTGPNHFSYEQYV. CDR3 nucleotides: TGTGCCAGCAGCCCCGGGACAGGGCCTAACCACTTCTCCTACGAGCAGTACGTC.

A note on this clonotype: A much larger clone lies a single base off, so this may be a read error. The genes are TRBV7-2 and TRBJ1-3; D perhaps matches TRBD1 (6 bases). CDR1 is SGHTA, CDR2 FQGNSA, per germline. The CDR3 is made up of 15 amino acids. CDR3 nucleotides: TGTGCCAGCAGCTTAGAGGGGGGGCAAAGAAACGCCATATATTTT. Amino acids: CASSLEGGQRNAIYF. The full variable domain, in which reference TRBV7-2 and TRBJ1-3 provide the parts outside the CDR3, is GAGVSQSPSNKVTEKGKDVELRCDPISGHTALYWYRQSLGQGLEFLIYFQGNSAPDKSGLPSDRFSAERTGGSVSTLTIQRTQQEDSAVYLCASSLEGGQRNAIYFGEGSWLTVV.

CDR3 protein: CSVSIAKNIQYF. DNA for the CDR3: TGCAGCGTTTCTATAGCCAAAAACATTCAGTACTTC. The chain uses TRBV29-1 and TRBJ2-4; D is unresolved. Germline CDR1 SQVTM, CDR2 ANQGSEA. The V end was cut by 5 bases, the J end by 0 bases, with 5 bases between. CDR3 length: 12 residues. Filled out from reference TRBV29-1 and TRBJ2-4, the complete variable domain reads SAVISQKPSRDICQRGTSLTIQCQVDSQVTMMFWYRQQPGQSLTLIATANQGSEATYESGFVIDKFPISRPNLTFSTLTVSNMSPEDSSIYLCSVSIAKNIQYFGAGTRLSVL.

Only a few counts were recorded for this clonotype. The chain uses TRBV6-5 and TRBJ2-7; D is tentatively TRBD1 or TRBD2 (6 bases each). Germline CDR1 and CDR2: MNHEY and SVGAGI. The CDR3 is 14 amino acids. V lost 10 bases, J lost 4 bases, and 20 bases lay in between. CDR3: CATSRGTGLYEQYF. The CDR3 DNA reads TGTGCCACATCGCGGGGAACAGGGCTGTACGAGCAGTACTTC.

This clonotype was seen only a few times. The chain couples TRBV7-2 to TRBJ1-1; 7 nucleotides line up with TRBD1. Trimming took 4 bases from V and 4 from J; bases not matched to a gene: 6. The CDR3 runs 14 residues. Germline CDR1 and CDR2: SGHTA and FQGNSA. CDR3 residues: CASSSTGRTTEAFF. CDR3 sequence (DNA): TGTGCCAGCAGCTCGACAGGGCGGACCACTGAAGCTTTCTTT.

The rearrangement uses TRBV6-2 or TRBV6-3 and TRBJ1-5; D is unclear. Germline lookup yields CDR1 MNHEY and CDR2 SVGEGT. V was clipped by 6 bases and J by 4 bases, with 7 bases between them. CDR3 length: 12 amino acids. CDR3 in amino acids: CASRTGNQPQHF. CDR3 coding DNA: TGTGCCAGCAGGACGGGTAATCAGCCCCAGCATTTT.